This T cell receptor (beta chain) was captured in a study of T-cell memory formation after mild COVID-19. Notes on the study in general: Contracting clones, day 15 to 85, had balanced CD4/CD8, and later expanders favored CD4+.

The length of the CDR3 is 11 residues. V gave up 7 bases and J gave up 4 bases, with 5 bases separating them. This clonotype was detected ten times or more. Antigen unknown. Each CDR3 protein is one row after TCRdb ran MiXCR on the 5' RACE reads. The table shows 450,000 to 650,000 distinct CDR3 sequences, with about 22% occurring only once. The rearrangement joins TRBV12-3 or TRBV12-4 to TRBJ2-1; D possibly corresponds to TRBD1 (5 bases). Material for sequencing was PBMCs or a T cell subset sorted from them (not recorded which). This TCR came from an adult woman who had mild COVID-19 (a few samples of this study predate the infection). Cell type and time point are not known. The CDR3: CASKGYNEQFF. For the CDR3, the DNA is TGTGCCAGCAAGGGGTACAATGAGCAGTTCTTC.